This passage covers 20 T cell receptor beta chains from one sample sequenced in a study of T cell changes during pregnancy in multiple sclerosis. The data were produced by immunoSEQ multiplex PCR, yet TCRdb's version contains in-frame clones alone and is incomplete. Altogether 45,000 or so clones are present, roughly 93% being singletons, with the ten largest covering approximately 1.5%. Sequenced sample: PBMCs (not recorded whether the cells were cultured). Receptor source: a female donor with multiple sclerosis, enrolled in a pregnancy study.

CDR3 sequence (DNA): TGTGCCAGCAGTTCCTCTCTTCCTAGCACAGATACGCAGTATTTT. Its protein product is CASSSSLPSTDTQYF. The gene calls are TRBV28 and TRBJ2-3; D is uncertain. Germline CDR1 and CDR2: MDHEN and SYDVKM. This CDR3 has 15 residues. V dropped 4 bases and J dropped 0 bases, with 11 bases sitting between them. Full variable domain (outside the CDR3, taken from reference TRBV28 and TRBJ2-3): DVKVTQSSRYLVKRTGEKVFLECVQDMDHENMFWYRQDPGLGLRLIYFSYDVKMKEKGDIPEGYSVSREKKERFSLILESASTNQTSMYLCASSSSLPSTDTQYFGPGTRLTVL.

The rearrangement joins TRBV6-5 to TRBJ1-4; D perhaps matches TRBD1 (5 bases). From germline, CDR1 is MNHEY and CDR2 SVGAGI. V dropped 4 bases and J dropped 7 bases, with 13 bases sitting between them. CDR3 length: 14 amino acids. CDR3 amino acids: CASSSGLGVEKLFF. In DNA form, the CDR3 reads TGTGCCAGCAGTTCAGGGCTTGGAGTTGAAAAACTGTTTTTT.

CDR3 nucleotides: TGTGCCAGCAGTTACTCGAATCAGGGTGGGGACATTCAGTACTTC. Protein: CASSYSNQGGDIQYF. The rearrangement uses TRBV6-5 and TRBJ2-4; TRBD1 is a possible D gene (5 bases). Trimming removed 0 bases from V and 8 bases from J, with 14 bases in between. Germline assignment: CDR1 MNHEY and CDR2 SVGAGI. The CDR3 loop spans 15 amino acids.

V and J are TRBV19 and TRBJ1-1; 12 positions agree with TRBD1. The V gene end was trimmed by 5 bases and the J gene end by 2 bases; junction bases not matched to a gene: 9. Germline assignment: CDR1 LNHDA and CDR2 SQIVND (reference sequence). The CDR3 loop spans 17 amino acids. Here the CDR3 reads CASSPRDRGLPNTEAFF. The CDR3 region has the DNA TGTGCCAGTAGTCCCAGGGACAGGGGGCTACCAAACACTGAAGCTTTCTTT.

V usage is TRBV7-2 and J usage is TRBJ2-6, with D hard to call. The CDR3 totals 16 residues. The germline V gene has CDR1 SGHTA and CDR2 FQGNSA. V was pared by 6 bases and J by 2 bases, with 14 bases between. CDR3 region: CASSQIGVPGANVLTF. CDR3 bases: TGTGCCAGCAGTCAAATTGGGGTTCCTGGGGCCAACGTCCTGACTTTC.

The chain combines TRBV4-1 with TRBJ1-1; D gene uncertain. The CDR3 runs to 13 residues. The germline V gene encodes CDR1 MGHRA and CDR2 YSYEKL. V was trimmed by 0 bases and J by 8 bases, leaving 10 bases between them. Here the CDR3 reads CASSQEVKGEAFF. DNA for the CDR3: TGCGCCAGCAGCCAAGAAGTGAAGGGAGAAGCTTTCTTT.

The chain uses TRBV5-1 and TRBJ2-3; D is unresolved. Germline CDR1 reads SGHRS; CDR2 reads YFSETQ. V dropped 4 bases and J dropped 2 bases, with 8 bases sitting between them. CDR3 size: 13 residues. The CDR3: CASSQGSTDTQYF. The CDR3 DNA reads TGCGCCAGCAGCCAAGGGTCCACAGATACGCAGTATTTT.

The J gene is TRBJ2-1, the V gene TRBV27; 9 nucleotides line up with TRBD2. The CDR3 is 15 residues long. Per germline, CDR1 MNHEY and CDR2 SMNVEV (reference sequence). The J segment lost 5 bases and the V segment lost 2 bases, leaving 4 bases of the junction unmatched. For the CDR3, the DNA is TGTGCCAGCAGTTTACGGGCGGGAGGGCACAATGAGCAGTTCTTC. Its translation: CASSLRAGGHNEQFF.

The chain combines TRBV14 with TRBJ2-2; weak D call: TRBD1 (8 bases). The CDR3 is 17 residues long. V lost 5 bases and J lost 1, with 17 bases in between. Germline-derived CDR1 and CDR2 are SGHDN and FVKESK. The CDR3 sequence: CASSEGAGQVNTGELFF. The CDR3 nucleotides are TGTGCCAGCAGCGAGGGAGCGGGACAGGTGAACACCGGGGAGCTGTTTTTT. The full variable domain, in which reference TRBV14 and TRBJ2-2 provide the parts outside the CDR3, is EAGVTQFPSHSVIEKGQTVTLRCDPISGHDNLYWYRRVMGKEIKFLLHFVKESKQDESGMPNNRFLAERTGGTYSTLKVQPAELEDSGVYFCASSEGAGQVNTGELFFGEGSRLTVL.

This chain joins TRBV5-1 and TRBJ2-5; possible D gene TRBD1, 6 bases. Germline V gives CDR1 SGHRS, CDR2 YFSETQ. Trimming stripped 4 bases from V and 1 base from J, with 14 bases between. CDR3 length: 15 amino acids. CDR3 coding DNA: TGCGCCAGCAGCGAAGGTGGGGGCCTCCAAGAGACCCAGTACTTC. Translation: CASSEGGGLQETQYF.

The J gene is TRBJ2-2, the V gene TRBV30; D assignment may be TRBD1 or TRBD2 (5 bases each). The CDR3 extends over 12 amino acids. Germline V gives CDR1 GTSNPN, CDR2 SVGIG (reference sequence). V lost 5 bases to trimming and J lost 1 base, with 5 bases between them. The CDR3 here is CAWGGNTGELFF. CDR3 nucleotide sequence: TGTGCCTGGGGGGGGAACACCGGGGAGCTGTTTTTT.

The gene calls are TRBV5-6 and TRBJ1-2; the D gene is possibly TRBD1 (5 bases). The V and J ends lost 0 bases and 0 bases respectively, with 15 bases between them. Germline loops: CDR1 SGHDT, CDR2 YYEEEE. This CDR3 is 17 amino acids long. CDR3 sequence reads: CASSLAFGTAPNYGYTF. CDR3 DNA: TGTGCCAGCAGCTTGGCCTTCGGGACGGCCCCTAACTATGGCTACACCTTC.

The chain combines TRBV5-4 with TRBJ1-2; 7 bases agree with TRBD1. V shed 1 base, J shed 5 bases, and the junction held 5 bases outside the gene matches. The CDR3 covers 14 residues. Germline V gives CDR1 SGHNT, CDR2 YYREEE (reference sequence). CDR3 amino acids: CASSLWDRPYGYTF. CDR3 DNA: TGTGCCAGCAGCTTGTGGGACAGACCTTATGGCTACACCTTC.

The chain couples TRBV30 to TRBJ2-5; either TRBD1 or TRBD2 may fit D (7 bases each). This CDR3 region has 13 residues. V was shortened by 3 bases and J by 4 bases, with 12 bases between the two germline ends. CDR1 and CDR2 (germline): GTSNPN, SVGIG (reference sequence). CDR3 sequence: CAWSSRGGETQYF. The CDR3, as DNA: TGTGCCTGGAGCTCCAGGGGGGGAGAGACCCAGTACTTC. The whole variable domain, filled in from reference TRBV30 and TRBJ2-5, reads SQTIHQWPATLVQPVGSPLSLECTVEGTSNPNLYWYRQAAGRGLQLLFYSVGIGQISSEVPQNLSASRPQDRQFILSSKKLLLSDSGFYLCAWSSRGGETQYFGPGTRLLVL.

This chain links TRBV28 with TRBJ2-2; a possible D gene is TRBD1 (5 bases). The V end was cut by 6 bases, the J end by 3 bases, with 11 bases between. CDR1 and CDR2 from the germline V gene are MDHEN and SYDVKM. The CDR3 runs to 14 residues. The CDR3 DNA follows: TGTGCCAGCAGCCCAGACAGTTACACCGGGGAGCTGTTTTTT. Its protein product is CASSPDSYTGELFF.

The chain is built from TRBV18 and TRBJ2-2, with D unresolved. There are 17 residues in the CDR3. Germline CDR1 and CDR2: KGHSH and LQKENI. Trimming left V 1 base short and J 0 bases short, with 12 bases between. The CDR3 bases are TGTGCCAGCTCACCACGGGATCTGGGATCGAACACCGGGGAGCTGTTTTTT. It encodes CASSPRDLGSNTGELFF.

About this clone: The identical CDR3 is also encoded by other nucleotide sequences in the sample. The V gene is TRBV27, the J gene TRBJ2-7, with D possibly being TRBD2 (5 bases). This CDR3 spans 14 amino acids. Germline lookup yields CDR1 MNHEY and CDR2 SMNVEV (reference sequence). Between the trimmed V and J ends, which lost 6 bases and 0 bases, there was a span of 12 bases. CDR3 coding DNA: TGTGCCAGCAGGTTCCTGGGGAGCTCCTACGAGCAGTACTTC. Translated: CASRFLGSSYEQYF.

This sequence joins TRBV9 and TRBJ1-2, with D perhaps matching TRBD1 (5 bases). Germline CDR1 and CDR2: SGDLS and YYNGEE. CDR3 length equals 15 residues. The ends were cut back, 0 bases at V and 0 bases at J, with 9 bases in the middle. The CDR3 is CASSVEGTANYGYTF. The CDR3 coding sequence is TGTGCCAGCAGCGTAGAGGGGACGGCTAACTATGGCTACACCTTC.

The J gene is TRBJ2-3, the V gene TRBV27, with D uncertain. CDR1 MNHEY and CDR2 SMNVEV come from the germline V gene (reference sequence). CDR3 size: 15 residues. V was pared by 6 bases and J by 7 bases, with 20 bases between. The CDR3 loop reads CASRHRPAIPNTQYF. CDR3 nucleotide sequence: TGTGCCAGCAGACATCGACCAGCAATCCCTAATACGCAGTATTTT.

The CDR3 is CASSHLGAIYEQYF. As DNA, the CDR3 is TGTGCCAGCAGCCACCTGGGGGCCATCTACGAGCAGTACTTC. The chain employs TRBV7-8 and TRBJ2-7, with D maybe TRBD1 (6 bases). Trimming stripped 5 bases from V and 3 bases from J, with 14 bases between. This CDR3 contains 14 residues. CDR1 is SGHVS, CDR2 FQNEAQ, per germline.